The present T cell receptor (beta chain) was sequenced within a study of T cells in Graves' hyperthyroidism and ophthalmopathy. Background on the study: The blood sample was taken at first diagnosis, before treatment began.

The CDR3 totals 14 residues. Germline V gene sequence: CDR1 SQVTM, CDR2 ANQGSEA. The ends were cut back, 1 base at V and 5 bases at J, with 14 bases in the middle. This clonotype was seen only a few times. Patients aged 18 to 65 had newly diagnosed hyperthyroidism lasting under 2 months. Researchers took RNA transcripts and amplified the TCR beta CDR3 regions from them. Initially, a first-round RT-PCR of the TCR CDR3 employed the HTBI primer set. TCRdb re-called the multiplex PCR reads with MiXCR, one entry per CDR3 protein. Of a few hundred thousand distinct CDR3 sequences listed, about 15% were seen once; the top ten hold about 14%.

V is TRBV29-1 and J is TRBJ2-5, with D maybe TRBD2 (5 bases). Sequenced input: blood. The clonotype originates from a middle-aged woman with Graves' hyperthyroidism that later progressed to Graves' ophthalmopathy. The CDR3 DNA follows: TGCAGCGTTGAAGGGGTGCTGGGCGGGGAGACCCAGTACTTC. It yields the protein CSVEGVLGGETQYF.